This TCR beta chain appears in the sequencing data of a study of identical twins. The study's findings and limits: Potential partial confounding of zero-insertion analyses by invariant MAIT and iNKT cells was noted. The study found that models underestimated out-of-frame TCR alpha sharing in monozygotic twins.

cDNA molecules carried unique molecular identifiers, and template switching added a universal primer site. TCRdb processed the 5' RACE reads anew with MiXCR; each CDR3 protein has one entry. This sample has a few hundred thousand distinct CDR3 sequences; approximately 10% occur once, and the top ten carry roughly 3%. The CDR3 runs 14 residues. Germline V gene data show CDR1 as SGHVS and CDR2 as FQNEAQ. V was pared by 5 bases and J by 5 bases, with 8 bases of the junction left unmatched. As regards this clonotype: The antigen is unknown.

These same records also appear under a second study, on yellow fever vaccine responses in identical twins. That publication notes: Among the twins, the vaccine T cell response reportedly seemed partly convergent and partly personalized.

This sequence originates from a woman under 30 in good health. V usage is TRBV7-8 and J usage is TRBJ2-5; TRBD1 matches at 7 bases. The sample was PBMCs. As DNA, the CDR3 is TGTGCCAGCAGCCGGACAGGCCAAGCGGAGACCCAGTACTTC. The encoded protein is CASSRTGQAETQYF.